This TCR beta chain came from a study of identical twins. Study-wide findings and caveats: Not following the same donors, the study drew its conclusions from cross-sectional statistical analysis. Abundant beta clonotypes from cord blood bore fewer insertions; memory repertoires lacked this pattern. Some out-of-frame alpha sequences were shared by twins, and these showed excess low generation probability.

On this clonotype: The target antigen is unknown.

TCRdb re-derived calls from the 5' RACE reads in MiXCR, one entry per CDR3 protein. The sample shows about 240,000 distinct CDR3 sequences, roughly 10% of them seen only once. The V gene's germline CDR1 is ENHRY and CDR2 SYGVKD. The CDR3 covers 13 residues. Trimming stripped 7 bases from V and 5 bases from J, with 12 bases between. The chain links TRBV10-3 to TRBJ1-5, with D possibly TRBD1 on 6 matching bases. The specimen was memory T cells sorted from blood. The TCR was taken from a man aged 50 or older in good health. In DNA form, the CDR3 reads TGTGCCATCAACGCGGACAGAGATCAGCCCCAGCATTTT. This codes for CAINADRDQPQHF.